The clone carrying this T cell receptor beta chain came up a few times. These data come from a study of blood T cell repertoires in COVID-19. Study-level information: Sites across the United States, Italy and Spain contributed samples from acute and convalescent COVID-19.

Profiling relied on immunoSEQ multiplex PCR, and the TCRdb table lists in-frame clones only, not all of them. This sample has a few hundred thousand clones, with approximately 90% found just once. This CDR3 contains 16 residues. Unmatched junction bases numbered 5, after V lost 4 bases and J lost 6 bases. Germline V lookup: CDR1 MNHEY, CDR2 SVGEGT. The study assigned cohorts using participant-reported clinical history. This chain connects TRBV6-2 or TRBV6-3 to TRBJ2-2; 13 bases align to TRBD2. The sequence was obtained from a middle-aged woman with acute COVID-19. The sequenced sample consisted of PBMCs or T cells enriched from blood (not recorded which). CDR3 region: CASSSRGLAGPGELFF. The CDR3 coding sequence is TGTGCCAGCAGTTCCAGGGGACTAGCGGGGCCCGGGGAGCTGTTTTTT.